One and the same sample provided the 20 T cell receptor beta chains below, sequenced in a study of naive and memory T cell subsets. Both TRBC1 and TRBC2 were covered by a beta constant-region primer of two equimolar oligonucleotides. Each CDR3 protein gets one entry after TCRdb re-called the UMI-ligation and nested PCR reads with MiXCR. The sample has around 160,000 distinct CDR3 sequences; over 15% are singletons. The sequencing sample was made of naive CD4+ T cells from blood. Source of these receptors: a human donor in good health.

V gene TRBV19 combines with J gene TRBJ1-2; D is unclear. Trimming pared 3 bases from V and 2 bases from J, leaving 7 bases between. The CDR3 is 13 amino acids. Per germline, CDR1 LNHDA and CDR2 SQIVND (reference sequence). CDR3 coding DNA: TGTGCCAGTAGTATTGCGCAGAACTATGGCTACACCTTC. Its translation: CASSIAQNYGYTF.

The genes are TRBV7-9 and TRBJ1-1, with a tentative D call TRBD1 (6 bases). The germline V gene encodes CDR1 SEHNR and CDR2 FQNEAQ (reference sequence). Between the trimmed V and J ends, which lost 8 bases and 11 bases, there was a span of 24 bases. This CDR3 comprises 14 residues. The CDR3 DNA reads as TGTGCCAGCCCCACCTTGACAGGTACCCCGGAGGCTTTCTTT. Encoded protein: CASPTLTGTPEAFF. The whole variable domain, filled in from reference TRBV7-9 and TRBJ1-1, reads DTGVSQNPRHKITKRGQNVTFRCDPISEHNRLYWYRQTLGQGPEFLTYFQNEAQLEKSRLLSDRFSAERPKGSFSTLEIQRTEQGDSAMYLCASPTLTGTPEAFFGQGTRLTVV.

The CDR3 DNA follows: TGCGCCAGCAGCTTGGGTACTAGCGGGAGCATCACAGATACGCAGTATTTT. As protein: CASSLGTSGSITDTQYF. The chain links TRBV5-1 to TRBJ2-3; 11 positions match TRBD2. CDR3 size: 17 residues. After removal of 0 bases from V and 2 bases from J, the junction contained 5 bases not matched to a gene. Germline-derived CDR1 and CDR2 are SGHRS and YFSETQ.

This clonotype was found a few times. CDR3: CASSESKGTSGMGEQYF. The DNA for the CDR3 is TGCGCCAGCAGTGAGTCGAAGGGGACTAGCGGGATGGGAGAGCAGTACTTC. This sequence joins TRBV10-2 and TRBJ2-7, with 13 bases lining up with TRBD2. Germline trimming cut 0 bases from V and 7 bases from J; bases unmatched to any gene: 9. The CDR3 loop spans 17 amino acids. Per germline, CDR1 WSHSY and CDR2 SAAADI.

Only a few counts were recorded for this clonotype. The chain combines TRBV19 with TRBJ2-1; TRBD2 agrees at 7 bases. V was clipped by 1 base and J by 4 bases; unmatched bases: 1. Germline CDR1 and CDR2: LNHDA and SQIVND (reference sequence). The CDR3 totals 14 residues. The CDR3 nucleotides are TGTGCCAGTAGTATAGGGACTAGTTACAATGAGCAGTTCTTC. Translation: CASSIGTSYNEQFF.

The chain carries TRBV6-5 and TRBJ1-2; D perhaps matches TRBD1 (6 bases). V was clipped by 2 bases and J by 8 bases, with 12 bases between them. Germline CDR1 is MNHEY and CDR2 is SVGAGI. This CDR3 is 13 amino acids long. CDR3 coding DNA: TGTGCCAGCAGTTACGCAGGGGAACGAGGCTACACCTTC. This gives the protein CASSYAGERGYTF.

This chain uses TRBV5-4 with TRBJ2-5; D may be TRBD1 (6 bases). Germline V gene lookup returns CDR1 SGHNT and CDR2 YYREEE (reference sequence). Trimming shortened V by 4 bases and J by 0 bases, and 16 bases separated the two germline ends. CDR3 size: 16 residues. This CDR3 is CASSRTGTLYQETQYF. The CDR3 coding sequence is TGTGCCAGCAGCCGAACCGGGACATTGTACCAAGAGACCCAGTACTTC.

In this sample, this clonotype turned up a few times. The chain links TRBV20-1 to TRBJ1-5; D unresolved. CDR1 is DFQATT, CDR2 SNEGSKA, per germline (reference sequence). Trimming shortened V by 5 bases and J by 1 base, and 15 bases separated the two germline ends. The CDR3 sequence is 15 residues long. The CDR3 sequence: CSARSGDYSNQPQHF. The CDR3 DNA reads TGCAGTGCTCGTTCAGGAGATTACAGCAATCAGCCCCAGCATTTT.

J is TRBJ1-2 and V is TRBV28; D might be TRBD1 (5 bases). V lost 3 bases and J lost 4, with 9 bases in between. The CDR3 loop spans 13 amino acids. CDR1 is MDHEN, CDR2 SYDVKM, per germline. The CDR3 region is CASSLEGVYGYTF. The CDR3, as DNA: TGTGCCAGCAGTTTGGAAGGGGTCTATGGCTACACCTTC.

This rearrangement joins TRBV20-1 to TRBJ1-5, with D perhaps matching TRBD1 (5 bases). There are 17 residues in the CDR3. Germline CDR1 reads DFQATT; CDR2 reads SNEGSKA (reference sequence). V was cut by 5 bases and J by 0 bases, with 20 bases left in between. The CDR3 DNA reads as TGCAGTGCTTATTATGGTCAGGGCCCTTATAGCAATCAGCCCCAGCATTTT. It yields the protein CSAYYGQGPYSNQPQHF.

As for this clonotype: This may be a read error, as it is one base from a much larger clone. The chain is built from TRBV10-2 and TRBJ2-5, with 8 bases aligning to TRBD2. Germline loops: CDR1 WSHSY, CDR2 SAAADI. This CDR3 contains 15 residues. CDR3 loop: CPSSDWRGEQETQYF. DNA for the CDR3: TGCCCCAGCAGTGATTGGCGGGGGGAACAAGAGACCCAGTACTTC.

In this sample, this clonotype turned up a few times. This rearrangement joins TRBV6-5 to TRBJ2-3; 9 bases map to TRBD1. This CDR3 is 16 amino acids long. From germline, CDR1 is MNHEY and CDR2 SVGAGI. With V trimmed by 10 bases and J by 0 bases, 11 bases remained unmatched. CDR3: CATHTGTGSSTDTQYF. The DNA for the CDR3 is TGTGCCACCCACACCGGGACAGGGAGTAGCACAGATACGCAGTATTTT.

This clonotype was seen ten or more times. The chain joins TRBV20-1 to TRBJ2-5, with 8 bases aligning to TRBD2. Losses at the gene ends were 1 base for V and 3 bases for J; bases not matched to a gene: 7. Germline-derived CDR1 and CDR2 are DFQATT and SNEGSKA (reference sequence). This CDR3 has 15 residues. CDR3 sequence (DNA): TGCAGTGCTAGAGTGACACTAGCGGCTAAAGAGACCCAGTACTTC. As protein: CSARVTLAAKETQYF.

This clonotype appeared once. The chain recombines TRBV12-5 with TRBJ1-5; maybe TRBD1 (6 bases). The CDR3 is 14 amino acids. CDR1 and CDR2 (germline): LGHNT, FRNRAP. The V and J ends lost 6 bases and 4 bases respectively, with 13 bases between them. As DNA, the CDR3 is TGTGCTAGTGGCCGGGACACCCGGAATCAGCCCCAGCATTTT. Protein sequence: CASGRDTRNQPQHF.

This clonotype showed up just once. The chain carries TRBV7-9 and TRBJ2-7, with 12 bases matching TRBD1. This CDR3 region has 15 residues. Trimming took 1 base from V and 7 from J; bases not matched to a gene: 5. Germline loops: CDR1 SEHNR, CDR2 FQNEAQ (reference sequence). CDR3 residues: CASSLGGTGGNEQYF. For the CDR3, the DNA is TGTGCCAGCAGCTTAGGTGGGACAGGGGGCAATGAGCAGTACTTC.

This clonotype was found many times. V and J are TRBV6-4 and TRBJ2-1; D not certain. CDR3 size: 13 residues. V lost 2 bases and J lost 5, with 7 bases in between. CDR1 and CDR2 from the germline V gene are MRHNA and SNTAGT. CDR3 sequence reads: CASSDRANNEQFF. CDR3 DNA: TGTGCCAGCAGTGACCGGGCTAACAATGAGCAGTTCTTC.

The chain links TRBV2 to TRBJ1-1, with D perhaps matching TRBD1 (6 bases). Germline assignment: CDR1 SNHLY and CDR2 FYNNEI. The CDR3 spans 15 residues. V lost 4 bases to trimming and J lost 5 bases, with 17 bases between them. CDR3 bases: TGTGCCAGCAGTGCCGTGGGGGCACCGGGAACTGAAGCTTTCTTT. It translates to CASSAVGAPGTEAFF.

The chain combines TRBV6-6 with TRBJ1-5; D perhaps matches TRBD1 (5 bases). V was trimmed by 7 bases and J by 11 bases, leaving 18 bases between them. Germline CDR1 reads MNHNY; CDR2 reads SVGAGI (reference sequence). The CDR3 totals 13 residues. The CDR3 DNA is TGTGCCAGCACCGACAGTAGATCAGCAGCCCAGCATTTT. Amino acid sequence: CASTDSRSAAQHF.

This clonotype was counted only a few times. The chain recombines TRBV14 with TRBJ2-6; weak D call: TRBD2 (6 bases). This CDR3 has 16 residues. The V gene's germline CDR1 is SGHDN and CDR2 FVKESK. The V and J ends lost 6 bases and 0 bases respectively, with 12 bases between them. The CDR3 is CASRGGRSSGANVLTF. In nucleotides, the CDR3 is TGTGCCAGCAGAGGAGGGCGGAGCTCTGGGGCCAACGTCCTGACTTTC.

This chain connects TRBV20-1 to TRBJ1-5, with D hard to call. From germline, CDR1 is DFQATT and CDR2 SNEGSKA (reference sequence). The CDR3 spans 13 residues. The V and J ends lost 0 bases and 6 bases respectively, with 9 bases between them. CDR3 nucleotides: TGCAGTGCTAGAGAGGATTTAGGTCAGCCCCAGCATTTT. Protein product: CSAREDLGQPQHF.